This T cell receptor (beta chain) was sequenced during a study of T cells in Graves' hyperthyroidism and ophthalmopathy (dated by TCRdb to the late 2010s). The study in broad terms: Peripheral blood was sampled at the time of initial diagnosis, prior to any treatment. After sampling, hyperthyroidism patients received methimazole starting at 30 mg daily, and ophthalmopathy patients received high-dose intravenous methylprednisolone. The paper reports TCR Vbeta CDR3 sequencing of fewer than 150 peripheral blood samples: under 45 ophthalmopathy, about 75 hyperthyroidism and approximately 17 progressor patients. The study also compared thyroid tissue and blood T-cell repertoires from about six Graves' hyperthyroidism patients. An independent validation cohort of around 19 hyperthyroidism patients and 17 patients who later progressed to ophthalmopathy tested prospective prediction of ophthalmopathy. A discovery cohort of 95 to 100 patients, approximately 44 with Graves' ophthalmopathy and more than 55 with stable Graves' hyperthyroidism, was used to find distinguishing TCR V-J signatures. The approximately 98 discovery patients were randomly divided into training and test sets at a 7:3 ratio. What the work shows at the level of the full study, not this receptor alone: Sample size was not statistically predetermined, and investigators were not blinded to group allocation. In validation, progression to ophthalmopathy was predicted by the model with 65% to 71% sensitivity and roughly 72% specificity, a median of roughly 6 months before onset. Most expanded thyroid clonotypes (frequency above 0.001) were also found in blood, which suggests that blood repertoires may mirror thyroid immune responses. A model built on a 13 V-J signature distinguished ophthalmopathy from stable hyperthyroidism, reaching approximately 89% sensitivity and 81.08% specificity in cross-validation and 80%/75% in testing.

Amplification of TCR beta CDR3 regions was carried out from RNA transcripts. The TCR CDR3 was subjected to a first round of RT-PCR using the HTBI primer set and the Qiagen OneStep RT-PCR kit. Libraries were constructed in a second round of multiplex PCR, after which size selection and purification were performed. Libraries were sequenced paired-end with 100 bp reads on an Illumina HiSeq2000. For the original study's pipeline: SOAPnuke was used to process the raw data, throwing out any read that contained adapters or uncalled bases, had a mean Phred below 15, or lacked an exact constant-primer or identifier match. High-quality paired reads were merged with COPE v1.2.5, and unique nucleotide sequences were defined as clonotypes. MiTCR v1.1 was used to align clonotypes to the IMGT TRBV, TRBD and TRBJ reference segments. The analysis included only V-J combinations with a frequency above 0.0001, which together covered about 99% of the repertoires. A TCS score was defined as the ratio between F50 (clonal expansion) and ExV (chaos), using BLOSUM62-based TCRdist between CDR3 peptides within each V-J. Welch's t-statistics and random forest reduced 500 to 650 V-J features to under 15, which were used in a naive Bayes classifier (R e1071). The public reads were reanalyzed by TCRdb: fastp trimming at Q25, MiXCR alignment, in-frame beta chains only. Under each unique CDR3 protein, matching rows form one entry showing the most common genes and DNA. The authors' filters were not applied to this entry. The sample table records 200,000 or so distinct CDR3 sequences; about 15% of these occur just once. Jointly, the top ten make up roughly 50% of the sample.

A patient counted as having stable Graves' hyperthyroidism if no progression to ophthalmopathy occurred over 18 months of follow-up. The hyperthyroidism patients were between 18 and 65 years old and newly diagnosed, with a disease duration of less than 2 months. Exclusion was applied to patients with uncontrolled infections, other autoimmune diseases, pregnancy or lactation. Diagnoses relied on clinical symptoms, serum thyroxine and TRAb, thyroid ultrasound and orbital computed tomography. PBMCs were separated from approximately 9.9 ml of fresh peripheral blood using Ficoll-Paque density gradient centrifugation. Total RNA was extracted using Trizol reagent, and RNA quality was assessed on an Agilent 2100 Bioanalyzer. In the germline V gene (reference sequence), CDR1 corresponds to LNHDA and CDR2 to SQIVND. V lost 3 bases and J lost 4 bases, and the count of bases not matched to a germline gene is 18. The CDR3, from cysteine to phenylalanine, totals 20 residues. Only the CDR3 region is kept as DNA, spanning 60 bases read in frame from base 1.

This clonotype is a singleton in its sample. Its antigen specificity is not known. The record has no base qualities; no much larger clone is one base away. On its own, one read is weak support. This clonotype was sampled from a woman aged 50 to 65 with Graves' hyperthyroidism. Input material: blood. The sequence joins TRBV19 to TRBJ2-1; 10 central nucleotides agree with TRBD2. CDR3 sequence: CASSIGGSSGSLGRYNEQFF. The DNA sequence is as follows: TGTGCCAGTAGTATTGGGGGGTCTAGCGGGAGTCTGGGTAGATACAATGAGCAGTTCTTC.